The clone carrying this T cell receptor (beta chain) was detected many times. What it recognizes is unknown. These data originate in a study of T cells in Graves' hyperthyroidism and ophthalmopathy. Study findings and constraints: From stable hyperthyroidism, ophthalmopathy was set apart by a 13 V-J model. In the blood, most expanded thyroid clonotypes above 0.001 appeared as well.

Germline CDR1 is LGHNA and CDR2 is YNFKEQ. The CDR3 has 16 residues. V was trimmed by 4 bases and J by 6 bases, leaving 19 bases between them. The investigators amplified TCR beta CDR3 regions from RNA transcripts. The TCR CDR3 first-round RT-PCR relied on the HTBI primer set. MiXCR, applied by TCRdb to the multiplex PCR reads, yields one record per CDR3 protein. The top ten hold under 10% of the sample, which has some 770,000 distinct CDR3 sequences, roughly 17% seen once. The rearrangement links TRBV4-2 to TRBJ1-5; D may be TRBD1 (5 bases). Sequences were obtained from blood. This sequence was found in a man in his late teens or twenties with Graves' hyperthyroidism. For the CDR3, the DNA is TGTGCCAGCAGCCGGAGCGGGGAGGGGCGAGGTCAGCCCCAGCATTTT. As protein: CASSRSGEGRGQPQHF.